This TCR beta chain appears in the sequencing data of a study of OX40 agonist ivuxolimab in advanced cancers. In terms of the full investigation: Ivuxolimab was an agonistic, fully human IgG2 monoclonal antibody directed against OX40 (CD134), a costimulatory receptor. The point of sequencing TCRbeta in the periphery was to test whether ivuxolimab changed TCR sequence diversity and drove clonal T-cell expansion. Prior anti-PD-1, anti-PD-L1 or anti-CTLA-4 therapy was permitted, and 30% to 50% of dose-escalation patients had received checkpoint inhibitors. Partial responses occurred in three dose-escalation patients: two with cutaneous melanoma and one with hepatocellular carcinoma. In the dose-escalation cohort, more than 80% of patients were male, and the mean age was roughly 60 years with a range of roughly 23 to 79. Among the roughly 52 dose-escalation patients, about 19 had hepatocellular carcinoma, around 15 melanoma, 9 renal cell carcinoma and 9 head and neck cancer. The paper reports the monotherapy dose-escalation portion (N = 52 patients) of the phase I ivuxolimab trial. Intravenous ivuxolimab was administered to patients every 2 weeks at six dose levels: 0.01, 0.1, 0.3, 1.5, 3 and 10 mg/kg. Study-wide conclusions, independent of this receptor: At doses of 0.1 to 3.0 mg/kg, clonal expansion of both CD4+ and CD8+ blood T cells was observed from baseline to week 6. Low levels of normalized T-cell clonal expansion were also seen in some patients who did not respond. Which antigens the clonally expanded peripheral T cells were specific for was not determined. In partial responders in the 0.1-3.0 mg/kg groups, normalized peripheral clonal expansion was found to be among the lowest, especially among CD8+ T cells. After ivuxolimab, more expanded clones were found on average in CD8+ T cells than in CD4+ T cells.

The trial excluded patients who had a history of autoimmune disease or who were on systemic immunosuppression. Peripheral blood for TCR sequencing was collected from all dose cohorts at baseline, on cycle 4 day 1, and on cycle 7 day 1. Samples came from an open-label, multicenter, first-in-human phase I dose-escalation trial of ivuxolimab. Adults with locally advanced or metastatic melanoma, renal cell carcinoma, hepatocellular carcinoma or head and neck squamous cell carcinoma were enrolled in the trial. Before TCR sequencing, CD4+ and CD8+ T cells were separately sorted from peripheral blood. For sequencing of the TCRbeta CDR3 region, genomic DNA was extracted from the sorted cells. The immunoSEQ Assay was used for sequencing of TCRbeta CDR3 regions. TCRdb's version of the immuneACCESS table is confined to in-frame rearrangements and falls short of the full clone set. An unresolved V gene accounts for under half of the shortfall where checked; the remainder is of unknown origin. This sample lists almost 80,000 clones; 84% were detected once. The top ten clonotypes cover more than 20% of the sample.

V is cut back by 0 bases and J by 3 bases, with 4 bases in the junction unmatched. The germline V gene provides CDR1 LGHNA and CDR2 YSLEER. There are 16 amino acids in the CDR3, from cysteine to phenylalanine inclusive. CDR3 DNA is the only sequence kept; it has 48 bases, read in frame from the first base. With regard to this clone: No antigen is known for it. No much larger clone is present one base from it, and per-base qualities are unavailable.

The clonotype was recovered from an adult with an advanced solid tumor such as melanoma, head and neck, liver or kidney cancer. The sample here was CD4+ or CD8+ T cells sorted from blood, taken in a trial of the OX40 agonist ivuxolimab. The V and J genes are TRBV4-3 and TRBJ2-2; a stretch of 7 junction bases matches TRBD2. The encoded CDR3 is CASSQDREADTGELFF. The nucleotide sequence is given as TGCGCCAGCAGCCAAGATCGGGAGGCAGACACCGGGGAGCTGTTTTTT.